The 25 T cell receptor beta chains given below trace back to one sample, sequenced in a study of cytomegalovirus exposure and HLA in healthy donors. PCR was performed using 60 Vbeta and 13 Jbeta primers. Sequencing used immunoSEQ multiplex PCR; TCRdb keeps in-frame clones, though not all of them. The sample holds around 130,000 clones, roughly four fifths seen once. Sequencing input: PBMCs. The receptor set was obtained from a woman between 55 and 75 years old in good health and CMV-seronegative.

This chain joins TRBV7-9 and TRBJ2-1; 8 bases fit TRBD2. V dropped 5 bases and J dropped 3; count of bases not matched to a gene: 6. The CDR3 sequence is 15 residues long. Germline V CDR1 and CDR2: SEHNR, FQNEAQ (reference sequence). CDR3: CASSRRTSRYNEQFF. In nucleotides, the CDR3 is TGTGCCAGCAGCCGACGGACTAGCCGCTACAATGAGCAGTTCTTC. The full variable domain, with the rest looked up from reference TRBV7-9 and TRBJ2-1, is DTGVSQNPRHKITKRGQNVTFRCDPISEHNRLYWYRQTLGQGPEFLTYFQNEAQLEKSRLLSDRFSAERPKGSFSTLEIQRTEQGDSAMYLCASSRRTSRYNEQFFGPGTRLTVL.

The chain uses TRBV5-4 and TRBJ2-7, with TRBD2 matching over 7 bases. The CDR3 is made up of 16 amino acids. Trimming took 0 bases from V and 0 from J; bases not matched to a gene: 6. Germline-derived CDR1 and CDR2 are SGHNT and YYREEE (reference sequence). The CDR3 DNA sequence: TGTGCCAGCAGCTTGGGGACTAGTCCAAGCTCCTACGAGCAGTACTTC. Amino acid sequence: CASSLGTSPSSYEQYF.

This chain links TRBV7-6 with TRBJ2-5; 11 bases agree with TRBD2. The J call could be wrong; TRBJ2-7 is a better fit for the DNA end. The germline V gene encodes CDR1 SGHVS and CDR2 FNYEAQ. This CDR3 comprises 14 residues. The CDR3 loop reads CASSLGLAVYEQYF. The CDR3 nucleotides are TGTGCCAGCAGCTTGGGACTAGCGGTCTACGAGCAGTACTTC.

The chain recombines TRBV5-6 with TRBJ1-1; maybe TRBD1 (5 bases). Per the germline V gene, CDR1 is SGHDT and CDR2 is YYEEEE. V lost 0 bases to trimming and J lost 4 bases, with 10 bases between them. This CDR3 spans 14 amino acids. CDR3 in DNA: TGTGCCAGCAGCTTGGGGGCAGGGCCCACTGAAGCTTTCTTT. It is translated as CASSLGAGPTEAFF.

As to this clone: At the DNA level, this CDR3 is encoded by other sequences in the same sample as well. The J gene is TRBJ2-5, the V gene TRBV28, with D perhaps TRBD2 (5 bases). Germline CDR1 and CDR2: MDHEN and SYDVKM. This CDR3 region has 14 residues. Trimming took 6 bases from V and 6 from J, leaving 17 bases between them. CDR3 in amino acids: CASRQTPSGKTQYF. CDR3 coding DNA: TGTGCCAGCAGGCAGACCCCCTCGGGGAAGACCCAGTACTTC. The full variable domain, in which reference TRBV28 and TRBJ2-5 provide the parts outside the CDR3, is DVKVTQSSRYLVKRTGEKVFLECVQDMDHENMFWYRQDPGLGLRLIYFSYDVKMKEKGDIPEGYSVSREKKERFSLILESASTNQTSMYLCASRQTPSGKTQYFGPGTRLLVL.

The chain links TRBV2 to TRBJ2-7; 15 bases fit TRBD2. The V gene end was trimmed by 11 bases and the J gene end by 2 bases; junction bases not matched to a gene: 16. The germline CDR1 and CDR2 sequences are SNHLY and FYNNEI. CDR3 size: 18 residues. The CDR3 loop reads CAGSPGLAGGLDPYEQYF. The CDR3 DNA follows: TGTGCCGGCTCTCCGGGACTAGCGGGAGGCCTCGATCCCTACGAGCAGTACTTC.

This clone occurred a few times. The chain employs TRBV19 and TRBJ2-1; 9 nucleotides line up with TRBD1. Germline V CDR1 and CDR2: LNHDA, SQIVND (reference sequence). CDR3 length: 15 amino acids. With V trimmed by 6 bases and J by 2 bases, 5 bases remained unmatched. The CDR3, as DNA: TGTGCCAGTAGACCGGACAGGGGAACCTACAATGAGCAGTTCTTC. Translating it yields CASRPDRGTYNEQFF.

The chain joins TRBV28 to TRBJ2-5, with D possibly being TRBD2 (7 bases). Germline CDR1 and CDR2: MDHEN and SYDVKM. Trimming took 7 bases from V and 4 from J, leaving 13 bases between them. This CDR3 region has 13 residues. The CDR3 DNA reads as TGTGCCAGCAATAAGGGGGGGAGAGAGACCCAGTACTTC. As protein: CASNKGGRETQYF.

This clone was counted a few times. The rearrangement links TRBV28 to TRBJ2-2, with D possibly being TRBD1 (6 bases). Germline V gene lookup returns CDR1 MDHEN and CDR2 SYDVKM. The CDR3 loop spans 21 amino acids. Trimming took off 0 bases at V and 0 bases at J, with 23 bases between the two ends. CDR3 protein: CASSLWPGQNRQNSNTGELFF. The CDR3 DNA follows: TGTGCCAGCAGTTTATGGCCAGGACAGAACCGACAAAATTCGAACACCGGGGAGCTGTTTTTT.

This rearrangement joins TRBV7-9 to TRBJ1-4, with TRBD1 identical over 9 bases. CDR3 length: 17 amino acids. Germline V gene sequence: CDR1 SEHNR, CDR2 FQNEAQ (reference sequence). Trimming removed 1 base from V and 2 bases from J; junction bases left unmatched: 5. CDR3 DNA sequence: TGTGCCAGCAGCTTAGGGGACAGGGTCGTCACTAATGAAAAACTGTTTTTT. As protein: CASSLGDRVVTNEKLFF.

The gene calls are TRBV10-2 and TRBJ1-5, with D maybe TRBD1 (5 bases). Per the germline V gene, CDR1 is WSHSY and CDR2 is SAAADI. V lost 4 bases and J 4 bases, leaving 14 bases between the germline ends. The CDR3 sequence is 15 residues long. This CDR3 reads CASSGGGAGNQPQHF. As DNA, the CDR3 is TGCGCCAGCAGTGGGGGGGGTGCGGGGAATCAGCCCCAGCATTTT.

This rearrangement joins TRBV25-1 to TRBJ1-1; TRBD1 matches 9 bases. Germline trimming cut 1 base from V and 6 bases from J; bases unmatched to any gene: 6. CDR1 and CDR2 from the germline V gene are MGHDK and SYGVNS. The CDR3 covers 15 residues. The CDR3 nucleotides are TGTGCCAGCAGTGAATTAGAGGGACAGGGCCCTGAAGCTTTCTTT. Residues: CASSELEGQGPEAFF.

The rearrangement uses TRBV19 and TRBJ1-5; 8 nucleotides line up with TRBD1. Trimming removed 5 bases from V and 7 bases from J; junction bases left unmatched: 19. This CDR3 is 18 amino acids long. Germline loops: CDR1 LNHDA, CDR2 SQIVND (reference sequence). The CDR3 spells CASSSGTGSARVGQPQHF. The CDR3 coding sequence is TGTGCCAGTAGTTCCGGGACAGGTTCAGCAAGGGTGGGCCAGCCCCAGCATTTT.

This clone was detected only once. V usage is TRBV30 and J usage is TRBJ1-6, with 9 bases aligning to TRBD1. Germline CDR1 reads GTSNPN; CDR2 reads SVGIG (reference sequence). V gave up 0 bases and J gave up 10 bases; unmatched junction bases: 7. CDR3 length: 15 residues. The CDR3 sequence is CAWSVLGTGLSPLHF. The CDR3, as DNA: TGTGCCTGGAGTGTACTCGGGACAGGGTTGTCACCCCTCCACTTT.

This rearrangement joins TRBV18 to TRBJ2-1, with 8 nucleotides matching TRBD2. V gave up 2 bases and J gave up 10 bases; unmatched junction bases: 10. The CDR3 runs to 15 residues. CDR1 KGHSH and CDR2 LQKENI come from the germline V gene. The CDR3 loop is CASSPIREGRGEQFF. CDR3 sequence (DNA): TGTGCCAGCTCACCAATTCGGGAGGGCCGGGGGGAGCAGTTCTTC.

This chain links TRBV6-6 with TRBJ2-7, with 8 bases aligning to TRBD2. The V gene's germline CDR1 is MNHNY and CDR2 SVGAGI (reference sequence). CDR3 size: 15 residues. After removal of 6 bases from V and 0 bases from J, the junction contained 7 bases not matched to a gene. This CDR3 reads CASSHTLAASYEQYF. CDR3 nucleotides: TGTGCCAGCAGCCACACACTAGCGGCCTCCTACGAGCAGTACTTC.

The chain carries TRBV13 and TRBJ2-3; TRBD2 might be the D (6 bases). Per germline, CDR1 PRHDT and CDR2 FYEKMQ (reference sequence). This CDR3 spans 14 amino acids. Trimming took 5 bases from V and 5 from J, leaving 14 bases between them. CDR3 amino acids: CASSPAAGRDTQYF. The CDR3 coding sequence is TGTGCCAGCAGCCCCGCGGCGGGGAGAGATACGCAGTATTTT.

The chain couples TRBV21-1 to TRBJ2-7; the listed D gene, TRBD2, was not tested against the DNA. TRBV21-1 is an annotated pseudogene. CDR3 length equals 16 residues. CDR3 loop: CASSKGGLRNFYGQYF. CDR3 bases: TGTGCCAGCAGCAAAGGCGGACTCCGGAATTTCTACGGGCAGTACTTC.

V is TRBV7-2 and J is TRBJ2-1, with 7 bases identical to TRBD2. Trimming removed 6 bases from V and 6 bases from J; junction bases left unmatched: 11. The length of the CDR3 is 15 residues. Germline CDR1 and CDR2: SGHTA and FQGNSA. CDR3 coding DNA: TGTGCCAGCAGACCGACTAGCCTGAGGGCCAATGAGCAGTTCTTC. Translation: CASRPTSLRANEQFF.

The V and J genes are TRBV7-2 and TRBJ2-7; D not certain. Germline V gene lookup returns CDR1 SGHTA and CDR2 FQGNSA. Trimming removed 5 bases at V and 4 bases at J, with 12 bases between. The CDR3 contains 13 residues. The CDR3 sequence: CASSPVLRYEQYF. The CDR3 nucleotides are TGTGCCAGCAGCCCGGTCCTTCGGTACGAGCAGTACTTC.

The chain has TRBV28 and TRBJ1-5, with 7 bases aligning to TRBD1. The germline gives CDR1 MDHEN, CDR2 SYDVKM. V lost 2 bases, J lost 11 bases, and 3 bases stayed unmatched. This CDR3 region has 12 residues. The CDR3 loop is CASSLRDRAQHF. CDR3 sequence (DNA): TGTGCCAGCAGTTTAAGAGACAGGGCCCAGCATTTT.

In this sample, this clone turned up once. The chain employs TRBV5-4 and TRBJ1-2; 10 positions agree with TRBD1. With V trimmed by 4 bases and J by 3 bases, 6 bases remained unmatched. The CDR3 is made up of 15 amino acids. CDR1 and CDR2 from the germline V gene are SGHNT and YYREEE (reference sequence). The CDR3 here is CASSQRGQGYYGYTF. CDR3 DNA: TGTGCCAGCAGCCAAAGGGGACAGGGGTACTATGGCTACACCTTC.

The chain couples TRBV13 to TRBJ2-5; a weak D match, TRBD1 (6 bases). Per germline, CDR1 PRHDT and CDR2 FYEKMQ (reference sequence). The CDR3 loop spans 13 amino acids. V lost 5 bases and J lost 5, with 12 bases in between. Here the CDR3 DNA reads TGTGCCAGCAGCCGCAGGGGTATGGAGACCCAGTACTTC. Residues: CASSRRGMETQYF.

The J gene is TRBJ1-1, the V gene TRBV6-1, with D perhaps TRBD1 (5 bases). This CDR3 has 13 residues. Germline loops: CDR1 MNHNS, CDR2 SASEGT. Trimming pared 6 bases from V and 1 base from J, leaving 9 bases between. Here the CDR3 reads CASRVDRNTEAFF. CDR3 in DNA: TGTGCCAGCAGGGTCGACAGGAACACTGAAGCTTTCTTT.

CDR3 in amino acids: CAWGRGLGSYEQYF. The CDR3 DNA sequence: TGTGCCTGGGGAAGGGGACTGGGGAGCTACGAGCAGTACTTC. The rearrangement uses TRBV30 and TRBJ2-7; D might be TRBD2 (6 bases). The V gene lost 5 bases and the J gene lost 3 bases, with 17 bases spanning the gap. This CDR3 comprises 14 residues. Germline assignment: CDR1 GTSNPN and CDR2 SVGIG (reference sequence).